This T cell receptor beta chain was profiled in a study of identical twins. Study observations and caveats: The models systematically underestimated how much out-of-frame TCR alpha was shared in monozygotic twins. Researchers reported weaker excess twin sharing in beta out-of-frame sequences. In zero-insertion analyses, partial confounding could arise from invariant MAIT and iNKT cells. Compared with unrelated sharing, twin-shared out-of-frame alpha sequences had more low-probability sequences.

TCRdb passed the 5' RACE reads through MiXCR, listing each CDR3 protein once. Of about 200,000 distinct CDR3 sequences listed, around a tenth are singletons. With respect to this clonotype: Its antigen is still unknown.

The ends were cut back, 6 bases at V and 4 bases at J, with 10 bases in the middle. The CDR3 sequence is 13 residues long. The chain couples TRBV12-3 or TRBV12-4 to TRBJ2-1, with D possibly called TRBD1 or TRBD2 (5 bases each). The sequencing sample was made of memory (CD45RO+) T cells sorted from blood. The clonotype originates from a woman aged 18-30 years in good health. The CDR3 DNA is TGTGCCAGCAGGGGGGACGGTTACAATGAGCAGTTCTTC. This gives the protein CASRGDGYNEQFF.